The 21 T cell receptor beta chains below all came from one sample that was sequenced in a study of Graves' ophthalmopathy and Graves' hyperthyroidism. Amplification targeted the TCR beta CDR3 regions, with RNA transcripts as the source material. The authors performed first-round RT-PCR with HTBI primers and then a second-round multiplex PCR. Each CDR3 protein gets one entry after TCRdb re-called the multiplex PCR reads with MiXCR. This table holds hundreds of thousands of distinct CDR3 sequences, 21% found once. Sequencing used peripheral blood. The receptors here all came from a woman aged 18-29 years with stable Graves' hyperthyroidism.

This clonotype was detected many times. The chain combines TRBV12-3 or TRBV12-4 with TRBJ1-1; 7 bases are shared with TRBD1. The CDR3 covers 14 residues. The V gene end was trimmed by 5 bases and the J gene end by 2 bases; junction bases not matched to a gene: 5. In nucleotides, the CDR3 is TGTGCCAGCAGTCGGACAGGAATAAACACTGAAGCTTTCTTT. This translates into CASSRTGINTEAFF.

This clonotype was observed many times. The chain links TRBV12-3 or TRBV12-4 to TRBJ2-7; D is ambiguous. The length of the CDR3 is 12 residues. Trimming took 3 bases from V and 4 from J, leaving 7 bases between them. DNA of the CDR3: TGTGCCAGCAGTTTTGGGCCTTACGAGCAGTACTTC. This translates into CASSFGPYEQYF.

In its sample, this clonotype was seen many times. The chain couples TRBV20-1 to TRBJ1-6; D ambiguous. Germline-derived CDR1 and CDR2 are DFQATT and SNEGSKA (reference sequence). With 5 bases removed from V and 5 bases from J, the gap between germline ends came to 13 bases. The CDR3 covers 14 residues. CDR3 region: CSAQNPTNNSPLHF. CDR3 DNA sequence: TGCAGTGCTCAGAATCCTACTAATAATTCACCCCTCCACTTT.

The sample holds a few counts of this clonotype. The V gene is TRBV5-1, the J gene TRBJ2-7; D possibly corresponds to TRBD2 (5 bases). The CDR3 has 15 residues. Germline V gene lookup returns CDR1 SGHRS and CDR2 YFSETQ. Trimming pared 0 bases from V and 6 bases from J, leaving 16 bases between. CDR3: CASSLGPLEGCEQYF. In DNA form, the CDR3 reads TGCGCCAGCAGCTTGGGCCCCTTAGAGGGTTGCGAGCAGTACTTC.

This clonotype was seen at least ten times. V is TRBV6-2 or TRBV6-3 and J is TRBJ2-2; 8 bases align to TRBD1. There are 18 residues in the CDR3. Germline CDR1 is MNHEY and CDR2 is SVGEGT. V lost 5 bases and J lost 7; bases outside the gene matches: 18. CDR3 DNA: TGTGCCAGCAGTCCTTTCCCGCGGGACAGGAGACGGGGCGGGGAGCTGTTTTTT. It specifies CASSPFPRDRRRGGELFF.

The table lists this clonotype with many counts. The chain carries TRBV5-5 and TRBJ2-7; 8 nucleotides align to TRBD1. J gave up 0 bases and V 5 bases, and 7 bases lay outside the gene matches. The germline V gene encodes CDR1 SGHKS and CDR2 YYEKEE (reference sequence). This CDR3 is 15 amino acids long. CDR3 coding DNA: TGTGCCAGCAGACTGGGACAGGCGAGCTCCTACGAGCAGTACTTC. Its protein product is CASRLGQASSYEQYF.

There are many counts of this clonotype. The CDR3: CASMGQWNTEAFF. CDR3 bases: TGTGCCAGCATGGGACAGTGGAACACTGAAGCTTTCTTT. The chain links TRBV27 to TRBJ1-1; 7 nucleotides align to TRBD1. Germline trimming cut 7 bases from V and 1 base from J; bases unmatched to any gene: 3. There are 13 residues in the CDR3. CDR1 is MNHEY and CDR2 is SMNVEV in the germline V gene (reference sequence).

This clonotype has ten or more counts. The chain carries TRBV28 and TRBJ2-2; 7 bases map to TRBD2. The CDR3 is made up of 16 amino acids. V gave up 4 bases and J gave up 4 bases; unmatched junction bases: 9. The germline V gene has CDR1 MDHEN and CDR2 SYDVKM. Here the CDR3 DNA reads TGTGCCAGCAGTTCACCGGGAGGTAGAGTCACCGGGGAGCTGTTTTTT. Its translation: CASSSPGGRVTGELFF.

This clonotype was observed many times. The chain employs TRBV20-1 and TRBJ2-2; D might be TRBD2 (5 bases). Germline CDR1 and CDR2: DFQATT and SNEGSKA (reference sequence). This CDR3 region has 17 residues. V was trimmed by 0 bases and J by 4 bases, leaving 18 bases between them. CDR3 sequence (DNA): TGCAGTGCTAGAGATCGTCGAGCCGGAGGTTCCACCGGGGAGCTGTTTTTT. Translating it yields CSARDRRAGGSTGELFF.

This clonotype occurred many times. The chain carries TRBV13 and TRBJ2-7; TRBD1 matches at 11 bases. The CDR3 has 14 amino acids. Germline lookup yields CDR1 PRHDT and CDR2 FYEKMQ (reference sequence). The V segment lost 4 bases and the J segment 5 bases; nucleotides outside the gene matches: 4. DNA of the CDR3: TGTGCCAGCAGCTCCTGGACAGGGGGCAACGAGCAGTACTTC. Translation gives CASSSWTGGNEQYF.

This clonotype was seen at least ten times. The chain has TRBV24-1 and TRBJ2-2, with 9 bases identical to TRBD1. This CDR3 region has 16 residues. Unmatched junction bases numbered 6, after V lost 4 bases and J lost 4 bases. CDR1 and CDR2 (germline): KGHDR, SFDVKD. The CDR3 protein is CATSETGTGITGELFF. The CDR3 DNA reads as TGTGCCACCAGTGAAACCGGGACAGGGATCACCGGGGAGCTGTTTTTT.

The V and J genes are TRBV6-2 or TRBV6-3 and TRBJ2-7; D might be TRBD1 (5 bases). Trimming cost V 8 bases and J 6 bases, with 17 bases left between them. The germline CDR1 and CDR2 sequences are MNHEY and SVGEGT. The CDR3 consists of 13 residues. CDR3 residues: CASFGAGPGEQYF. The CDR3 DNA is TGTGCCAGCTTTGGGGCAGGGCCCGGCGAGCAGTACTTC.

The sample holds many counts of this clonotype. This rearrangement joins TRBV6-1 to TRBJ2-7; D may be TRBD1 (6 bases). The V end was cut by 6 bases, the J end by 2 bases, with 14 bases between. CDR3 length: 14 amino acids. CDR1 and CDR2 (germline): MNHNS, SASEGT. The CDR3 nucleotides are TGTGCCAGCAGGCCCCGGACAGATGCCTACGAGCAGTACTTC. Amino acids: CASRPRTDAYEQYF.

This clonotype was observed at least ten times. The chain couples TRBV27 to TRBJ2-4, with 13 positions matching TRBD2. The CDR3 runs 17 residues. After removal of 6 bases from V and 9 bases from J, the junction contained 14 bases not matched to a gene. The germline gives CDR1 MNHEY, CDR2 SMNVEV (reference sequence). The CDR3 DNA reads TGTGCCAGCAGAAATCAGACTAGCGGGAGGCGGAGTGGCATTCAGTACTTC. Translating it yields CASRNQTSGRRSGIQYF.

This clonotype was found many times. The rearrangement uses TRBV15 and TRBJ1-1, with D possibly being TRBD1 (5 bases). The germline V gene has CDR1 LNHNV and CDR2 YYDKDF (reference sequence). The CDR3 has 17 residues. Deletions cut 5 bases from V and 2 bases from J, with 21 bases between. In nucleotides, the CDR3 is TGTGCCACCAGCGAGGCGGGTTTTCAGGGTGCCAACACTGAAGCTTTCTTT. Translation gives CATSEAGFQGANTEAFF.

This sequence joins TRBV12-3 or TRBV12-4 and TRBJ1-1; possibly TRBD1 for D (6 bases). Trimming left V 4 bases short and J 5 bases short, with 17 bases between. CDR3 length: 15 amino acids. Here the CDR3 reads CASSSAGRQGTEAFF. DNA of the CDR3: TGTGCCAGCAGTTCGGCAGGTCGGCAGGGGACTGAAGCTTTCTTT.

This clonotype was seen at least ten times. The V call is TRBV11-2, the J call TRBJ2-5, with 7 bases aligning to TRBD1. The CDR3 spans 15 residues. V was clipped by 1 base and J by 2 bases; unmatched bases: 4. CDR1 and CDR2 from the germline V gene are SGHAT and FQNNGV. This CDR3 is CASSLVGGFQETQYF. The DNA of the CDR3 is TGTGCCAGCAGCTTAGTAGGGGGCTTTCAAGAGACCCAGTACTTC. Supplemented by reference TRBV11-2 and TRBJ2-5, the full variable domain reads EAGVAQSPRYKIIEKRQSVAFWCNPISGHATLYWYQQILGQGPKLLIQFQNNGVVDDSQLPKDRFSAERLKGVDSTLKIQPAKLEDSAVYLCASSLVGGFQETQYFGPGTRLLVL.

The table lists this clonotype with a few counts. In DNA form, the CDR3 reads TGTGCCAGCAGTGAATCCCGACTTAAAGAGAAAGCTTTCTTT. Translating it yields CASSESRLKEKAFF. This chain connects TRBV6-1 to TRBJ1-1; D is unresolved. Deletions cut 2 bases from V and 9 bases from J, with 16 bases between. The CDR3 is made up of 14 amino acids. Germline lookup yields CDR1 MNHNS and CDR2 SASEGT.

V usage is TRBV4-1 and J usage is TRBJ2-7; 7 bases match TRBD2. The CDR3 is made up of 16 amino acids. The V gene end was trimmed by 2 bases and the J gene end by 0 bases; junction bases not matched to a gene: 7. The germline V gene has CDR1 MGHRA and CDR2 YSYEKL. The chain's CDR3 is CASSQKGTTSSYEQYF. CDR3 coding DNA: TGCGCCAGCAGCCAAAAAGGGACTACCAGCTCCTACGAGCAGTACTTC.

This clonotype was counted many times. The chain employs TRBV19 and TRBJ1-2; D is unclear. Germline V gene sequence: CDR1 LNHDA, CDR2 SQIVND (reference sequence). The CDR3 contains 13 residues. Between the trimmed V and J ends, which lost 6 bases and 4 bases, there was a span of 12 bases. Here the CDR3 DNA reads TGTGCCAGTAGGACATCGCGGCTCTATGGCTACACCTTC. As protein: CASRTSRLYGYTF.

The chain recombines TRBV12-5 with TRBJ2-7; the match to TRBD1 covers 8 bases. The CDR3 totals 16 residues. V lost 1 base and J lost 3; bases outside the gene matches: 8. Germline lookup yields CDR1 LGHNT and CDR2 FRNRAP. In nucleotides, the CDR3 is TGTGCTAGTGGTTTGGCCCTCCGAGGACAGGGCTACGAGCAGTACTTC. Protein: CASGLALRGQGYEQYF.